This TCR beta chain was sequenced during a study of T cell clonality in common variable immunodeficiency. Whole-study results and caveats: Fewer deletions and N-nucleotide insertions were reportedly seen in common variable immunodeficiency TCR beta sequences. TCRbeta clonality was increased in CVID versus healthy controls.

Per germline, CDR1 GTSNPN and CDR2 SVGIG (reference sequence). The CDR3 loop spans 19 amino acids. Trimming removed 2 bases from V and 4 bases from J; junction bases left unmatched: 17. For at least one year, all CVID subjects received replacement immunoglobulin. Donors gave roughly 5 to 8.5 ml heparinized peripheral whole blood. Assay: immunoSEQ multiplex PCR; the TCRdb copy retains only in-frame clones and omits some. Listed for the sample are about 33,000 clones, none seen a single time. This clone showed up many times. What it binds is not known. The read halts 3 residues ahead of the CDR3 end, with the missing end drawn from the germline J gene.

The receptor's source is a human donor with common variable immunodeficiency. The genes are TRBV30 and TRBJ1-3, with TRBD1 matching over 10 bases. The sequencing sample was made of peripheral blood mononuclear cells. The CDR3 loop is CAWSQPGTGALVSGNTIYF. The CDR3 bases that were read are TGTGCCTGGAGTCAACCCGGGACAGGGGCTTTAGTCTCCGGAAACACC.